The 15 T cell receptor beta chains below all came from one sample that was sequenced in a study of Graves' ophthalmopathy and Graves' hyperthyroidism. Transcripts of RNA were the source for amplifying TCR beta CDR3 regions. Following a first-round RT-PCR that used HTBI primers, a second-round multiplex PCR was carried out. Each CDR3 protein gets one entry after TCRdb re-called the multiplex PCR reads with MiXCR. The sample lists 650,000 to 900,000 distinct CDR3 sequences; around 40% were seen once. Sample: peripheral blood. The receptors were gathered from an adult man with Graves' ophthalmopathy.

The chain employs TRBV4-1 and TRBJ1-1; D call uncertain. In germline, CDR1 is MGHRA, CDR2 YSYEKL. V lost 3 bases and J lost 0, with 8 bases in between. The CDR3 is 14 amino acids. CDR3 in amino acids: CASSHGRLNTEAFF. In DNA, the CDR3 is TGCGCCAGCAGCCATGGCAGGCTGAACACTGAAGCTTTCTTT.

Remarks on this clonotype: With a much larger clone just one base away, this may be a read error. In this CDR3 the conserved last residue, phenylalanine or tryptophan, is missing, so a read error is likely. V is TRBV12-3 or TRBV12-4 and J is TRBJ1-2, with 7 nucleotides matching TRBD1. The length of the CDR3 is 14 residues. The V segment lost 4 bases and the J segment 5 bases; nucleotides outside the gene matches: 7. CDR3 amino acids: CASSSRDSGYGYTS. Written as DNA, the CDR3 is TGTGCCAGCAGTTCCCGGGACAGTGGATATGGCTACACCTCC.

The rearrangement uses TRBV15 and TRBJ1-6; D is uncertain. CDR1 LNHNV and CDR2 YYDKDF come from the germline V gene (reference sequence). The V end was cut by 1 base, the J end by 6 bases, with 7 bases between. The CDR3 consists of 14 residues. In DNA form, the CDR3 reads TGTGCCACCAGCAGAGCCCCGGGTAATTCACCCCTCCACTTT. It codes for CATSRAPGNSPLHF.

The chain combines TRBV7-6 with TRBJ2-5, with 12 bases identical to TRBD1. Germline V gene lookup returns CDR1 SGHVS and CDR2 FNYEAQ. V lost 5 bases to trimming and J lost 2 bases; unmatched junction nucleotides: 9. The CDR3 spans 17 residues. CDR3 DNA: TGTGCCAGCAGCCACAGCGGGGGACAGGGGGCACAAGAGACCCAGTACTTC. It codes for CASSHSGGQGAQETQYF.

This clonotype was counted many times. The V and J genes are TRBV19 and TRBJ1-5; weak D call: TRBD1 (5 bases). Germline assignment: CDR1 LNHDA and CDR2 SQIVND (reference sequence). The V end was cut by 7 bases, the J end by 5 bases, with 9 bases between. The CDR3 has 12 residues. Here the CDR3 reads CASKIRDQPQHF. The CDR3 DNA sequence: TGTGCCAGTAAGATCAGGGATCAGCCCCAGCATTTT.

This chain joins TRBV29-1 and TRBJ2-7, with a tentative D call TRBD2 (6 bases). Germline CDR1 and CDR2: SQVTM and ANQGSEA. This CDR3 comprises 13 residues. Deletions cut 3 bases from V and 5 bases from J, with 14 bases between. CDR3 in amino acids: CSVDPGEAHEQYF. DNA for the CDR3: TGCAGCGTTGACCCCGGGGAGGCGCACGAGCAGTACTTC.

The chain has TRBV15 and TRBJ1-2; D is undetermined. Germline values: CDR1 LNHNV, CDR2 YYDKDF (reference sequence). This CDR3 has 12 amino acids. CDR3 bases: TGTACCCCTTTACGAGCGAACTATGGCTACACCTTC. Its protein is CTPLRANYGYTF.

The J gene is TRBJ1-2, the V gene TRBV19; no reliable D call. CDR1 and CDR2 (germline): LNHDA, SQIVND (reference sequence). The CDR3 consists of 14 residues. Trimming shortened V by 0 bases and J by 2 bases, and 7 bases separated the two germline ends. This CDR3 is CASSIEPENYGYTF. In DNA form, the CDR3 reads TGTGCCAGTAGTATAGAGCCCGAGAACTATGGCTACACCTTC. The variable domain in full, with the rest retrieved from reference TRBV19 and TRBJ1-2, is DGGITQSPKYLFRKEGQNVTLSCEQNLNHDAMYWYRQDPGQGLRLIYYSQIVNDFQKGDIAEGYSVSREKKESFPLTVTSAQKNPTAFYLCASSIEPENYGYTFGSGTRLTVV.

Turning to this clonotype: A read error may account for a junction end that differs from germline. The chain is built from TRBV20-1 and TRBJ1-4; D remains ambiguous. The CDR3 runs 16 residues. CDR1 DFQATT and CDR2 SNEGSKA come from the germline V gene (reference sequence). The CDR3 nucleotides read TGCAGTGCTAGGGTACCCGGGGAGGCAACTAATGAAAAACTGCTTTTT. It specifies CSARVPGEATNEKLLF.

Concerning this clonotype: One base away lies a much larger clone, so this may be a sequencing read error. V usage is TRBV25-1 and J usage is TRBJ1-6, with unresolved D. V lost 9 bases, J lost 5 bases, and 14 bases lay in between. The CDR3 spans 14 residues. Germline V CDR1 and CDR2: MGHDK, SYGVNS. CDR3 sequence: CASSLRRHNSPLHF. The CDR3 DNA reads TGTGCCAGTAGTCTAAGACGGCATAATTCACCCCTCCACTTT.

This clonotype was counted at least ten times. The CDR3 region is CSVDRRFPIYGYTF. The CDR3 DNA follows: TGCAGCGTTGATCGTAGGTTCCCCATCTATGGCTACACCTTC. The genes are TRBV29-1 and TRBJ1-2; no firm D call. With 3 bases removed from V and 4 bases from J, the gap between germline ends came to 15 bases. CDR3 size: 14 residues. Germline V gives CDR1 SQVTM, CDR2 ANQGSEA.

Turning to this clonotype: An end of the junction differs from the germline gene, which may be a read error. This chain connects TRBV10-3 to TRBJ2-7; 9 bases line up with TRBD1. Per the germline V gene, CDR1 is ENHRY and CDR2 is SYGVKD. The CDR3 is made up of 15 amino acids. In DNA, the CDR3 is TGTGCCAGCAGTTACTCGAGGACAGGGGCCCTCGAGCAGTACTTC. This sequence encodes CASSYSRTGALEQYF.

The V call is TRBV6-4, the J call TRBJ2-7, with a tentative D call TRBD1 (6 bases). Looked up from germline, CDR1 is MRHNA and CDR2 is SNTAGT. Trimming removed 10 bases at V and 3 bases at J, with 13 bases between. This CDR3 contains 12 residues. CDR3 in amino acids: CAMGKGGYEQYF. In DNA form, the CDR3 reads TGTGCCATGGGGAAAGGGGGCTACGAGCAGTACTTC.

This chain joins TRBV5-1 and TRBJ2-7; 8 bases align to TRBD2. Per germline, CDR1 SGHRS and CDR2 YFSETQ. The CDR3 contains 13 residues. J lost 3 bases, V lost 3 bases, and 2 bases had no gene match. In nucleotides, the CDR3 is TGCGCCAGCAGCTGGACTAGCTTCTACGAGCAGTACTTC. It yields the protein CASSWTSFYEQYF.

Concerning this clonotype: A read error may explain this, as a much larger clone is one base away. The CDR3 reads CSVDTRGEQYF. Written as DNA, the CDR3 is TGCAGCGTTGATACACGGGGCGAGCAGTACTTC. This chain connects TRBV29-1 to TRBJ2-7; perhaps TRBD2 as D (5 bases). Germline V gene lookup returns CDR1 SQVTM and CDR2 ANQGSEA. Between the trimmed V and J ends, which lost 3 bases and 6 bases, there was a span of 9 bases. CDR3 length: 11 amino acids.